A single sample is the source of the 11 T cell receptor beta chains below, sequenced in a study of CD8+CD57+ T cells in acquired aplastic anemia. Genomic DNA provided the template from which TCR beta VDJ and CDR3 profiles were obtained. MiXCR, applied by TCRdb to the reads, yields one record per CDR3 protein. The sample lists 150,000 to 200,000 distinct CDR3 sequences; just under 65% were seen once. Sequenced material: sorted CD4+, CD8+, or CD8+CD57+ T cells (not recorded which) from PBMCs. Source of these receptors: a human donor in good health.

This chain uses TRBV7-8 with TRBJ2-2, with 7 bases that match TRBD1. This CDR3 has 17 residues. Germline V gene lookup returns CDR1 SGHVS and CDR2 FQNEAQ. V lost 5 bases, J lost 6 bases, and 15 bases stayed unmatched. In DNA, the CDR3 is TGTGCCAGCAGCACGGAGACAGGGTTGGGGTTATCCGGGGAGCTGTTTTTT. Protein product: CASSTETGLGLSGELFF. The variable domain in full, completed from reference TRBV7-8 and TRBJ2-2, reads GAGVSQSPRYKVAKRGQDVALRCDPISGHVSLFWYQQALGQGPEFLTYFQNEAQLDKSGLPSDRFFAERPEGSVSTLKIQRTQQEDSAVYLCASSTETGLGLSGELFFGEGSRLTVL.

The V and J genes are TRBV25-1 and TRBJ1-4, with 7 bases aligning to TRBD1. Trimming removed 6 bases from V and 8 bases from J; junction bases left unmatched: 9. Germline V lookup: CDR1 MGHDK, CDR2 SYGVNS. The CDR3 runs to 14 residues. CDR3 bases: TGTGCCAGCAGCCTCCTACAGGGGAACGAAAAACTGTTTTTT. It is translated as CASSLLQGNEKLFF.

J is TRBJ2-7 and V is TRBV10-3, with D possibly being TRBD1 or TRBD2 (7 bases each). Germline V gives CDR1 ENHRY, CDR2 SYGVKD. Trimming took off 2 bases at V and 2 bases at J, with 16 bases between the two ends. The CDR3 runs 16 residues. CDR3 bases: TGTGCCATCAGTGAGAGCGGGACAGTCCCTACCTACGAGCAGTACTTC. It specifies CAISESGTVPTYEQYF.

The chain joins TRBV20-1 to TRBJ1-1; the D is unclear. The CDR3 has 13 residues. Germline-derived CDR1 and CDR2 are DFQATT and SNEGSKA (reference sequence). The V and J ends lost 1 base and 2 bases respectively, with 8 bases between them. The CDR3 DNA reads TGCAGTGCTAGAGGGGAGGGCAACACTGAAGCTTTCTTT. Its protein is CSARGEGNTEAFF.

The chain uses TRBV24-1 and TRBJ2-1, with D possibly being TRBD1 or TRBD2 (5 bases each). CDR3 length: 15 amino acids. The germline V gene has CDR1 KGHDR and CDR2 SFDVKD. The germline V and J ends were trimmed by 3 bases and 0 bases, with 8 bases remaining between them. CDR3 protein: CATSDGGHSYNEQFF. CDR3 bases: TGTGCCACCAGTGATGGAGGACACTCCTACAATGAGCAGTTCTTC.

This clonotype was observed a handful of times. The chain carries TRBV11-2 and TRBJ2-7; D call uncertain. V dropped 6 bases and J dropped 3 bases, with 15 bases sitting between them. Germline assignment: CDR1 SGHAT and CDR2 FQNNGV. The CDR3 has 14 residues. CDR3 bases: TGTGCCAGCAGGGAGCAGCGCAGCGTCTACGAGCAGTACTTC. As protein: CASREQRSVYEQYF.

This clonotype was counted only a few times. V usage is TRBV29-1 and J usage is TRBJ2-1; 11 bases fit TRBD2. This CDR3 spans 15 amino acids. Trimming cost V 0 bases and J 7 bases; bases outside gene matches: 5. In germline, CDR1 is SQVTM, CDR2 ANQGSEA. Here the CDR3 DNA reads TGCAGCGTTGAAGAATATAGCGGGGGGGCTAATGAGCAGTTCTTC. This translates into CSVEEYSGGANEQFF.

The table lists this clonotype with many counts. This chain joins TRBV29-1 and TRBJ1-1; D uncertain. The germline CDR1 and CDR2 sequences are SQVTM and ANQGSEA. The CDR3 consists of 12 residues. Trimming took off 3 bases at V and 5 bases at J, with 10 bases between the two ends. The CDR3 bases are TGCAGCGTTGAGGGGTTGGGAACTGAAGCTTTCTTT. This encodes CSVEGLGTEAFF.

The chain combines TRBV5-1 with TRBJ2-1; maybe TRBD2 (5 bases). The V and J ends lost 0 bases and 1 base respectively, with 11 bases between them. This CDR3 contains 16 residues. CDR1 is SGHRS and CDR2 is YFSETQ in the germline V gene. This chain's CDR3 is CASSLAVGGSYNEQFF. CDR3 nucleotide sequence: TGCGCCAGCAGCTTGGCTGTAGGAGGTTCCTACAATGAGCAGTTCTTC. The full variable domain, with the rest looked up from reference TRBV5-1 and TRBJ2-1, is KAGVTQTPRYLIKTRGQQVTLSCSPISGHRSVSWYQQTPGQGLQFLFEYFSETQRNKGNFPGRFSGRQFSNSRSEMNVSTLELGDSALYLCASSLAVGGSYNEQFFGPGTRLTVL.

The chain joins TRBV19 to TRBJ2-7, with D possibly being TRBD1 (6 bases). Between the trimmed V and J ends, which lost 4 bases and 3 bases, there was a span of 13 bases. CDR3 length: 14 amino acids. The germline V gene encodes CDR1 LNHDA and CDR2 SQIVND (reference sequence). The CDR3: CASSTGTLNYEQYF. DNA for the CDR3: TGTGCCAGTAGTACCGGGACACTGAACTACGAGCAGTACTTC.

This sequence joins TRBV3-1 and TRBJ2-3, with 13 nucleotides matching TRBD2. Trimming removed 4 bases from V and 2 bases from J; junction bases left unmatched: 3. This CDR3 is built from 16 residues. Germline loops: CDR1 LGHDT, CDR2 YNNKEL (reference sequence). The CDR3 nucleotides read TGTGCCAGCAGCCGAGGGACTAGCGGGAACACAGATACGCAGTATTTT. This sequence encodes CASSRGTSGNTDTQYF.